The clone carrying this T cell receptor (beta chain) was observed a few times. The germline gives CDR1 SGHTS, CDR2 YDEGEE. V was clipped by 4 bases and J by 5 bases, with 12 bases between them. This CDR3 contains 13 residues. This sample was taken from a study of OX40 agonist ivuxolimab in advanced cancers. About the study: Mean age approximately 59 years, range about 23 to 85; about 85% male.

TCRdb keeps only in-frame clones here, not all; method: immunoSEQ multiplex PCR. The repertoire consists of 59,000 or so clones, with 65% to 90% occurring once and the leading ten covering roughly 3.7%. Excluded were patients having autoimmune disease history or systemic immunosuppression. Cycle 7 day 1, cycle 4 day 1, and baseline were the timepoints at which blood was sampled. The receptor was derived from an adult with an advanced solid tumor such as melanoma, head and neck, liver or kidney cancer. The V gene is TRBV5-8, the J gene TRBJ1-2; D possibly corresponds to TRBD1 (5 bases). The sequencing here drew on CD4+ or CD8+ T cells sorted from blood, taken in a trial of the OX40 agonist ivuxolimab. The CDR3 spells CASSPRGVYGYTF. CDR3 DNA: TGTGCCAGCAGCCCAAGGGGCGTATATGGCTACACCTTC.